This TCR beta chain was recorded in a study of PD-L1 blockade in urothelial cancer (dated by TCRdb to between 2016 and 2019). Broadly, across the study: Every patient began therapy in about 2014 and was given atezolizumab 1,200 mg intravenously every 3 weeks. About 90% of the roughly 30 patients were identified as males with urothelial cancer of bladder origin, and a prior smoking history was reported by 18 of 29 patients. Patients had an ECOG performance status of 0 or 1 and had received between 0 and 3 prior chemotherapy regimens. Blood samples were analyzed 3 weeks after the start of treatment (second dose) and 6 weeks after the start of treatment. A median of about 140,000 T cells and fewer than 85,000 unique TCRs was obtained from blood samples, and a median clonality of roughly 0.082 was observed. Somatic, immune and clinical correlates of response to PD-L1 blockade with atezolizumab in urothelial cancer were the focus of an exploratory multi-omic analysis. Pretreatment tumor samples and matched peripheral blood, collected serially before and after atezolizumab treatment, underwent TCR sequencing. Durable clinical benefit was defined as a progression-free survival longer than 6 months, and TCR features were additionally tested against progression-free survival and overall survival. In the same patients who had TCR sequencing, pretreatment tumors also underwent whole exome sequencing and RNA sequencing. Roughly 10 patients reached durable clinical benefit, while 20 or so patients did not. Around 29 patients had pretreatment blood TCR-seq, roughly 25 had at least one posttreatment blood collection, and roughly 25 had tumor TCR-seq. Overall results and qualifications from the work: Improved progression-free and overall survival was found to be associated with pretreatment peripheral blood TCR clonality below the median. Greater expansion of tumor-associated TCR clones in peripheral blood 3 weeks after the start of treatment was observed in patients with durable benefit (n of about 24, p = 0.022). Because the sample size was small (n of about 30) and many exploratory analyses were performed, the results are intended to be hypothesis-generating.

The cohort included about 30 patients with locally advanced or metastatic urothelial carcinoma who were treated at Memorial Sloan Kettering on a trial protocol. Peripheral blood mononuclear cells were collected pretreatment and during treatment, at between 1 and 8 total time points per patient. The Qiagen DNeasy Blood extraction kit was used to purify genomic DNA from total PBMCs and tumor samples. Collected pretreatment and during treatment, PBMCs were isolated and stored as previously described. Worth noting for this clone: The antigen it binds to is not known. Base qualities are not recorded, but no much larger clone differs from it by a single base.

The cysteine opens and the phenylalanine closes a CDR3 of 15 amino acids. CDR3 DNA only is kept here, 45 bases in frame from base 1. Sequences SNHLY (CDR1) and FYNNEI (CDR2) are obtained from the germline V gene. The V end loses 6 bases and the J end loses 6 bases, and a stretch of 18 bases separates them. Synthetic TCR analog templates were spiked into each PCR to estimate absolute template abundance from read counts. TCRbeta CDR3 regions were amplified from genomic DNA with bias-controlled V and J gene primers using the immunoSEQ assay. Rearranged TCRbeta segments were sequenced at approximately 20X coverage. In the authors' own workflow: Clustering was used to correct sequencing errors, and CDR3s were annotated against IMGT to assign V, D and J genes. Only productive TCRbeta rearrangements were used in downstream analyses, excluding out-of-frame or stop-codon sequences. Clonality was computed as one minus Shannon entropy normalized by the log of the number of unique productive sequences. Fisher's exact test with Benjamini-Hochberg correction, using a cutoff of adjusted p below 0.01, was how clones that differed between time points or between blood and tumor were identified. The table was pulled from immuneACCESS by TCRdb, which kept in-frame rearrangements only. Such tables lose some clones; where checked, under half of the loss comes from unresolved V genes, and the rest has no known cause. V, J and clone size were drawn from that table, and D and trimming were deduced from the DNA. Present in this sample are approximately 80,000 clones, around 76% of which were seen just once. The ten largest account for more than 9% of the sample.

Sample: PBMCs, taken around atezolizumab (anti-PD-L1) treatment. The rearranged segments are TRBV2 and TRBJ1-5; a weak D assignment points to TRBD1 (5 bases agree). This receptor was identified in a man aged 70 or older with urothelial cancer. The bases are TGTGCCAGCAGCGTCCACGGAACGGGGGGTCAGCCCCAGCATTTT. This gives the protein CASSVHGTGGQPQHF.